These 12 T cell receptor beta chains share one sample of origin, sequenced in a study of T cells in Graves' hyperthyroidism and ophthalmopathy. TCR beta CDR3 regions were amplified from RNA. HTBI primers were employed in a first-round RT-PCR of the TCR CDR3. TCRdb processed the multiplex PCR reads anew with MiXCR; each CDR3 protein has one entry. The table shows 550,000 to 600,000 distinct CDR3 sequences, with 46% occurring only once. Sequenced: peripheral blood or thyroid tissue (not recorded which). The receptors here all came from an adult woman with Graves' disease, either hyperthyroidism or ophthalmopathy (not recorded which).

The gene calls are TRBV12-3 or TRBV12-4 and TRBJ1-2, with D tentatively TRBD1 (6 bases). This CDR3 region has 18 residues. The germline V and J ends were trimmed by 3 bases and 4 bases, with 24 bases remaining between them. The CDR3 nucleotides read TGTGCCAGCAGTTTTCTTGGCGGTAAGGACAGCAGAACCTATGGCTACACCTTC. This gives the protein CASSFLGGKDSRTYGYTF.

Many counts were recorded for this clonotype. CDR3 residues: CASSLDGYDTEAFF. As DNA, the CDR3 is TGCGCCAGCAGCTTGGACGGATATGACACTGAAGCTTTCTTT. The chain is built from TRBV5-1 and TRBJ1-1; D remains ambiguous. Germline V gene sequence: CDR1 SGHRS, CDR2 YFSETQ. With 0 bases removed from V and 3 bases from J, the gap between germline ends came to 9 bases. This CDR3 is built from 14 residues.

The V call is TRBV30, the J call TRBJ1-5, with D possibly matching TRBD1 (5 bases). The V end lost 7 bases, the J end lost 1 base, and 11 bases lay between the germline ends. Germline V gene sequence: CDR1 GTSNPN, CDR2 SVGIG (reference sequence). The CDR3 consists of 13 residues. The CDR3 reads CASGQRSNQPQHF. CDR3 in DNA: TGTGCCTCAGGGCAACGGAGCAATCAGCCCCAGCATTTT.

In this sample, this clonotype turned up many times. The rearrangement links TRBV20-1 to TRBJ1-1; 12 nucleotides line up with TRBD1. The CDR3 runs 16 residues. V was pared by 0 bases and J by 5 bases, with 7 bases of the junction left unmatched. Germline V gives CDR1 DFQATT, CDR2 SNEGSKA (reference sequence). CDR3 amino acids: CSARDLRDRGRTEAFF. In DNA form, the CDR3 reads TGCAGTGCTAGAGATTTGAGGGACAGGGGGCGTACTGAAGCTTTCTTT.

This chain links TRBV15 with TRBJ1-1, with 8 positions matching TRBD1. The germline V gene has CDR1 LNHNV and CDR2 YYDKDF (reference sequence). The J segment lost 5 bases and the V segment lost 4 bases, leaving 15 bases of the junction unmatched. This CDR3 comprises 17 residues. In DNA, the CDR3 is TGTGCCACCAGCAAACCCGACAGGGGTGGGGGGACGACTGAAGCTTTCTTT. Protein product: CATSKPDRGGGTTEAFF.

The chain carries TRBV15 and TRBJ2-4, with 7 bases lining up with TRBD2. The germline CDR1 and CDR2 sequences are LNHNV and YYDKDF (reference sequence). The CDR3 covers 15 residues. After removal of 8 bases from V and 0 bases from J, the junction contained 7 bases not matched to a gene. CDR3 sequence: CATLGRGLAKNIQYF. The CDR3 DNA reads TGTGCCACCCTGGGGAGGGGCCTAGCCAAAAACATTCAGTACTTC.

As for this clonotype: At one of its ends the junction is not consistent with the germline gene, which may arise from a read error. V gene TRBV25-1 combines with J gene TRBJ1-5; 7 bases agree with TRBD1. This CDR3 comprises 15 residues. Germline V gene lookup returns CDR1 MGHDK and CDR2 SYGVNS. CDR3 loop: CACSEIGGGEQPQHF. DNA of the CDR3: TGTGCCTGCAGTGAAATTGGAGGGGGCGAACAGCCCCAGCATTTT.

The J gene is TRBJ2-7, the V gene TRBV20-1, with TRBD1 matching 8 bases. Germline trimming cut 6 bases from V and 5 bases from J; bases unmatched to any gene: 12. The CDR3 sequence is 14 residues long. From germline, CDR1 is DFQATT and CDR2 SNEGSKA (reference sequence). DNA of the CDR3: TGCAGTGCGAAGAGGTCAGGGGGCAGGGACGAGCAGTACTTC. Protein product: CSAKRSGGRDEQYF.

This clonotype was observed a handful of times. The CDR3 region is CSARDRRRISVDTQYF. The CDR3 region has the DNA TGCAGTGCTAGAGATCGTCGTAGGATATCGGTAGATACGCAGTATTTT. The J gene is TRBJ2-3, the V gene TRBV20-1; D is undetermined. The germline V gene encodes CDR1 DFQATT and CDR2 SNEGSKA (reference sequence). V lost 0 bases and J 5 bases, leaving 18 bases between the germline ends. The CDR3 is 16 residues long.

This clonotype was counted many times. The chain's CDR3 is CASSLGLAGAFTDTQYF. The CDR3 nucleotides read TGCGCCAGCAGCTTGGGCCTAGCGGGAGCCTTCACAGATACGCAGTATTTT. The chain is built from TRBV5-1 and TRBJ2-3; 10 nucleotides agree with TRBD2. CDR3 length: 17 residues. Trimming cost V 0 bases and J 2 bases; bases outside gene matches: 6. Germline loops: CDR1 SGHRS, CDR2 YFSETQ.

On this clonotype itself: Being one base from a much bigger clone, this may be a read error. The CDR3, as DNA: TGTGCCAGCAGGGGCCATGGCTACACCTTC. It translates to CASRGHGYTF. This chain joins TRBV25-1 and TRBJ1-2; no clear D gene. The ends were cut back, 6 bases at V and 6 bases at J, with 5 bases in the middle. CDR1 and CDR2 (germline): MGHDK, SYGVNS. The CDR3 contains 10 residues.

The CDR3 DNA sequence: TGTGCCAGCAGCTTAGGTCCTCGGGGGGCCTACGAGCTGTTTTTT. It is translated as CASSLGPRGAYELFF. The chain employs TRBV7-9 and TRBJ2-2; D may be TRBD2 (7 bases). Trimming cost V 1 base and J 11 bases, with 17 bases left between them. Germline V gene lookup returns CDR1 SEHNR and CDR2 FQNEAQ (reference sequence). This CDR3 region has 15 residues.